These 29 T cell receptor beta chains came from one sample sequenced in a study of spatial heterogeneity in lung cancer. TCRdb fed the 5' RACE reads into MiXCR, producing one record per CDR3 protein. The sample lists approximately 41,000 distinct CDR3 sequences, roughly a tenth occurring once. The time point denotes: blood at routine non-recurrence follow-up after resection. The specimen was PBMCs, collected at follow-up. Receptors originate from a female donor with early-stage non-small cell lung cancer.

The rearrangement links TRBV20-1 to TRBJ1-2; 8 bases fit TRBD1. The CDR3 spans 13 residues. The junction had 12 bases not matched to a gene; V was cut back by 7 bases and J by 8 bases. Germline V gene sequence: CDR1 DFQATT, CDR2 SNEGSKA (reference sequence). DNA for the CDR3: TGCAGTGGCTCAGCAGGGGGCGCGAACGGCTACACCTTC. Its protein is CSGSAGGANGYTF.

As concerns this clonotype: One end of the junction is discordant with germline, which a read error may explain. V is TRBV9 and J is TRBJ1-2; the D is unclear. CDR1 and CDR2 (germline): SGDLS, YYNGEE. The CDR3 runs 17 residues. CDR3 amino acids: CVSSGFTGKKLNYGYTF. The CDR3 nucleotides are TGTGTCAGCAGCGGATTCACCGGAAAAAAACTAAACTATGGCTACACCTTC.

In nucleotides, the CDR3 is TGTGCCAGCAGTTTAGCAGGGGGCAGGGTTTCACCCCTCCACTTT. Its translation is CASSLAGGRVSPLHF. This chain joins TRBV28 and TRBJ1-6; TRBD1 matches 8 bases. Losses at the gene ends were 2 bases for V and 9 bases for J; bases not matched to a gene: 6. The CDR3 runs to 15 residues. Germline V gives CDR1 MDHEN, CDR2 SYDVKM.

This chain connects TRBV3-1 to TRBJ2-7, with TRBD1 matching over 9 bases. Germline values: CDR1 LGHDT, CDR2 YNNKEL (reference sequence). V trimming: 5 bases; J trimming: 3 bases; junction bases outside the gene matches: 5. This CDR3 comprises 14 residues. DNA of the CDR3: TGTGCCAGCAGCGATAGACAGGGGGGCTACGAGCAGTACTTC. It codes for CASSDRQGGYEQYF.

This rearrangement joins TRBV11-2 to TRBJ2-3; 9 bases match TRBD2. CDR3 size: 16 residues. The V gene end was trimmed by 6 bases and the J gene end by 2 bases; junction bases not matched to a gene: 9. Germline CDR1 reads SGHAT; CDR2 reads FQNNGV. The CDR3 bases are TGTGCCAGCAGGGGCCAGCGGGGGGAACACACAGATACGCAGTATTTT. This translates into CASRGQRGEHTDTQYF.

The V call is TRBV5-1, the J call TRBJ2-2; D is uncertain. From germline, CDR1 is SGHRS and CDR2 YFSETQ. The CDR3 is 13 residues long. Between the trimmed V and J ends, which lost 0 bases and 1 base, there was a span of 1 base. CDR3 amino acids: CASSLGNTGELFF. CDR3 nucleotides: TGCGCCAGCAGCTTGGGGAACACCGGGGAGCTGTTTTTT.

This clonotype was seen at least ten times. The chain employs TRBV7-6 and TRBJ2-3, with D maybe TRBD2 (6 bases). This CDR3 spans 14 amino acids. Germline V gene sequence: CDR1 SGHVS, CDR2 FNYEAQ. Trimming removed 0 bases from V and 4 bases from J, with 8 bases in between. In DNA, the CDR3 is TGTGCCAGCAGCTTAGCAGGGACTGCAGATACGCAGTATTTT. Encoded protein: CASSLAGTADTQYF.

This clonotype was observed many times. The V and J genes are TRBV28 and TRBJ2-1, with D perhaps matching TRBD2 (5 bases). This CDR3 region has 13 residues. Trimming stripped 5 bases from V and 1 base from J, with 6 bases between. Germline values: CDR1 MDHEN, CDR2 SYDVKM. CDR3 coding DNA: TGTGCCAGCAGTCCGGGGTCCTACAATGAGCAGTTCTTC. Encoded protein: CASSPGSYNEQFF.

The genes are TRBV5-1 and TRBJ2-7; D is ambiguous. The CDR3 spans 13 residues. V gave up 3 bases and J gave up 2 bases, with 9 bases separating them. Per germline, CDR1 SGHRS and CDR2 YFSETQ. The CDR3 coding sequence is TGCGCCAGCAGCTCCGAGATGGCCTACGAGCAGTACTTC. It specifies CASSSEMAYEQYF.

This clonotype was counted ten times or more. The chain links TRBV5-5 to TRBJ2-5; D not resolved. V lost 4 bases and J 1 base, leaving 14 bases between the germline ends. Germline V lookup: CDR1 SGHKS, CDR2 YYEKEE (reference sequence). The CDR3 runs to 15 residues. The CDR3 nucleotides are TGTGCCAGCAGCGCCGATTGGACGGTCCAAGAGACCCAGTACTTC. Encoded protein: CASSADWTVQETQYF. Drawing the rest from reference TRBV5-5 and TRBJ2-5, the complete variable domain is DAGVTQSPTHLIKTRGQQVTLRCSPISGHKSVSWYQQVLGQGPQFIFQYYEKEERGRGNFPDRFSARQFPNYSSELNVNALLLGDSALYLCASSADWTVQETQYFGPGTRLLVL.

This clonotype was seen a handful of times. J is TRBJ1-1 and V is TRBV12-3 or TRBV12-4; perhaps TRBD1 as D (6 bases). This CDR3 comprises 13 residues. The V and J ends lost 4 bases and 10 bases respectively, with 16 bases between them. CDR3 residues: CASSYGGRGVAFF. The CDR3 DNA sequence: TGTGCCAGCAGTTATGGGGGCCGGGGGGTAGCTTTCTTT.

In DNA, the CDR3 is TGTGCCAGCAGCCAAGATAGGCTCTCCTACGAGCAGTACTTC. Translating it yields CASSQDRLSYEQYF. The chain carries TRBV3-1 and TRBJ2-7, with unresolved D. The V gene lost 0 bases and the J gene lost 0 bases, with 6 bases spanning the gap. Germline assignment: CDR1 LGHDT and CDR2 YNNKEL (reference sequence). This CDR3 is built from 14 residues.

This clonotype was found many times. CDR3: CSARTGNSYGSNYGYTF. The CDR3 DNA sequence: TGCAGTGCTAGAACCGGGAACTCATATGGCAGTAACTATGGCTACACCTTC. The chain carries TRBV20-1 and TRBJ1-2; D is undetermined. The CDR3 runs to 17 residues. From germline, CDR1 is DFQATT and CDR2 SNEGSKA (reference sequence). V dropped 2 bases and J dropped 1 base, with 20 bases sitting between them.

The chain combines TRBV20-1 with TRBJ1-2; TRBD1 aligns across 9 bases. This CDR3 is 13 amino acids long. The trim removed 3 bases at V and 4 bases at J, leaving 3 bases unmatched. Germline-derived CDR1 and CDR2 are DFQATT and SNEGSKA (reference sequence). In nucleotides, the CDR3 is TGCAGTGCTAGGTGGACAGGGGCCTATGGCTACACCTTC. It yields the protein CSARWTGAYGYTF.

This clonotype has ten or more counts. The rearrangement links TRBV20-1 to TRBJ1-1; 7 nucleotides align to TRBD1. The germline CDR1 and CDR2 sequences are DFQATT and SNEGSKA (reference sequence). There are 13 residues in the CDR3. V shed 0 bases and J 7 bases; nucleotides not matched to a gene: 5. The CDR3, as DNA: TGCAGTGCTAGAGATGTCCCAGGGGGTGAAGCTTTCTTT. This encodes CSARDVPGGEAFF.

This clonotype was counted only a few times. The chain is built from TRBV25-1 and TRBJ2-7; 7 nucleotides align to TRBD1. Germline V gene sequence: CDR1 MGHDK, CDR2 SYGVNS. V shed 2 bases and J 6 bases; nucleotides not matched to a gene: 4. This CDR3 comprises 13 residues. CDR3 amino acids: CASSETNRGEQYF. The CDR3, as DNA: TGTGCCAGCAGTGAAACAAACAGGGGCGAGCAGTACTTC.

This clonotype was counted at least ten times. V usage is TRBV28 and J usage is TRBJ1-1, with D hard to call. Germline V CDR1 and CDR2: MDHEN, SYDVKM. V shed 2 bases and J shed 3 bases, with 13 bases lying between them. The CDR3 totals 15 residues. The CDR3 DNA sequence: TGTGCCAGCAGTTTACGCTCCCGACGGGACACTGAAGCTTTCTTT. Amino acid sequence: CASSLRSRRDTEAFF.

There are many counts of this clonotype. This rearrangement joins TRBV20-1 to TRBJ1-4, with 9 bases fitting TRBD1. The germline CDR1 and CDR2 sequences are DFQATT and SNEGSKA (reference sequence). The length of the CDR3 is 14 residues. The J segment lost 7 bases and the V segment lost 4 bases, leaving 7 bases of the junction unmatched. In nucleotides, the CDR3 is TGCAGTGCTAAGACAGGGGGAAAAGGTGAAAAACTGTTTTTT. This gives the protein CSAKTGGKGEKLFF.

CDR3 sequence: CASSASDTFGEQYF. Here the CDR3 DNA reads TGTGCCAGCAGCGCAAGCGACACCTTCGGGGAGCAGTACTTC. The chain links TRBV9 to TRBJ2-7; D call uncertain. Germline assignment: CDR1 SGDLS and CDR2 YYNGEE. The germline V and J ends were trimmed by 3 bases and 7 bases, with 17 bases remaining between them. This CDR3 region has 14 residues.

This clonotype occurred many times. The chain joins TRBV7-3 to TRBJ1-1; no clear D gene. The germline gives CDR1 SGHTA, CDR2 FQGTGA. This CDR3 has 15 residues. Trimming took off 5 bases at V and 1 base at J, with 14 bases between the two ends. The chain's CDR3 is CASSPSGSPNTEAFF. The CDR3 region has the DNA TGTGCCAGCAGCCCCTCGGGCAGCCCGAACACTGAAGCTTTCTTT.

The chain joins TRBV12-5 to TRBJ1-1; 7 bases fit TRBD1. V shed 0 bases and J 1 base; nucleotides not matched to a gene: 5. The germline V gene encodes CDR1 LGHNT and CDR2 FRNRAP. CDR3 size: 16 residues. The CDR3, as DNA: TGTGCTAGTGGTTTGGTACTGGCAGGGGGGAACACTGAAGCTTTCTTT. It is translated as CASGLVLAGGNTEAFF. Full variable domain (rest looked up from reference TRBV12-5 and TRBJ1-1): DARVTQTPRHKVTEMGQEVTMRCQPILGHNTVFWYRQTMMQGLELLAYFRNRAPLDDSGMPKDRFSAEMPDATLATLKIQPSEPRDSAVYFCASGLVLAGGNTEAFFGQGTRLTVV.

Notes on this clonotype: This may stem from a read error, because a much larger clone lies one nucleotide away. The chain has TRBV29-1 and TRBJ1-1, with TRBD1 matching over 9 bases. The CDR3 runs 13 residues. Unmatched junction bases numbered 9, after V lost 8 bases and J lost 5 bases. In germline, CDR1 is SQVTM, CDR2 ANQGSEA. The CDR3: CSRGQGKETEAFF. DNA for the CDR3: TGCAGCAGGGGACAGGGAAAAGAGACTGAAGCTTTCTTT.

Many counts were recorded for this clonotype. The gene calls are TRBV28 and TRBJ2-5, with TRBD1 identical over 10 bases. Unmatched junction bases numbered 6, after V lost 3 bases and J lost 5 bases. In germline, CDR1 is MDHEN, CDR2 SYDVKM. This CDR3 has 15 amino acids. The CDR3 sequence is CASSFLTGGRETQYF. The CDR3, as DNA: TGTGCCAGCAGTTTCTTGACAGGGGGCAGGGAGACCCAGTACTTC.

This clonotype was found a few times. The V and J genes are TRBV10-3 and TRBJ2-2, with D perhaps TRBD1 (6 bases). Between the trimmed V and J ends, which lost 3 bases and 4 bases, there was a span of 9 bases. The CDR3 has 14 residues. The germline V gene encodes CDR1 ENHRY and CDR2 SYGVKD. For the CDR3, the DNA is TGTGCCATCAGTGAAAAGGGGGTCACCGGGGAGCTGTTTTTT. It specifies CAISEKGVTGELFF.

For the CDR3, the DNA is TGCAGTGGGGGCCTCGGACTAGTCGCCTCAGATACGCAGTATTTT. Its translation: CSGGLGLVASDTQYF. The chain combines TRBV20-1 with TRBJ2-3; TRBD2 agrees at 7 bases. V dropped 7 bases and J dropped 4; count of bases not matched to a gene: 14. The CDR3 has 15 residues. Germline values: CDR1 DFQATT, CDR2 SNEGSKA (reference sequence).

As DNA, the CDR3 is TGTGCCAGCAGTGAAGTAGGGGGCTTCTATGGCTACACCTTC. It yields the protein CASSEVGGFYGYTF. The J gene is TRBJ1-2, the V gene TRBV6-1; 7 bases fit TRBD1. The junction had 3 bases not matched to a gene; V was cut back by 1 base and J by 4 bases. Per the germline V gene, CDR1 is MNHNS and CDR2 is SASEGT. The CDR3 consists of 14 residues.

This clonotype was seen repeatedly, ten times or more. The chain couples TRBV5-1 to TRBJ2-2; 10 positions agree with TRBD1. Unmatched junction bases numbered 8, after V lost 1 base and J lost 8 bases. CDR1 is SGHRS and CDR2 is YFSETQ in the germline V gene. The length of the CDR3 is 16 residues. Written as DNA, the CDR3 is TGCGCCAGCAGCTTGCCGGGACAGGGGACCCTGGGGGAGCTGTTTTTT. Its protein is CASSLPGQGTLGELFF. The full variable domain, with the rest looked up from reference TRBV5-1 and TRBJ2-2, is KAGVTQTPRYLIKTRGQQVTLSCSPISGHRSVSWYQQTPGQGLQFLFEYFSETQRNKGNFPGRFSGRQFSNSRSEMNVSTLELGDSALYLCASSLPGQGTLGELFFGEGSRLTVL.

Ten or more counts support this clonotype. The V and J genes are TRBV5-4 and TRBJ2-6; D is ambiguous. Trimming removed 0 bases at V and 0 bases at J, with 4 bases between. CDR1 and CDR2 (germline): SGHNT, YYREEE (reference sequence). The CDR3 sequence is 15 residues long. The CDR3 here is CASSLASSGANVLTF. As DNA, the CDR3 is TGTGCCAGCAGCTTGGCCAGCTCTGGGGCCAACGTCCTGACTTTC.

This clonotype was picked up many times. V gene TRBV3-1 combines with J gene TRBJ1-1; D unresolved. Germline CDR1 LGHDT, CDR2 YNNKEL (reference sequence). The germline V and J ends were trimmed by 4 bases and 0 bases, with 9 bases remaining between them. The CDR3 sequence is 14 residues long. In DNA form, the CDR3 reads TGTGCCAGCAGCCGGTCGCGGGTGAACACTGAAGCTTTCTTT. Translated, it gives CASSRSRVNTEAFF.